This T cell receptor (beta chain) was captured by sequencing in a study of T cell responses to AZD1222 COVID-19 vaccine (dated by TCRdb to 2020 to 2023). Study-level background: AZD1222 recipients whose second dose came at about 4 weeks and those whose second dose came at about 12 weeks were combined into one group, since spike-specific TCR depth and breadth did not differ between the two schedules. A total of about 230 trial participants underwent TCR sequencing, of whom about 210 received two doses of AZD1222 and some 26 received two doses of the MenACWY control vaccine. Trial participants were enrolled into age subgroups of 18-55, 56-69 and 70-plus years, which contained about 150, 28 and 57 TCR-sequenced participants, respectively. The study at large found these results: The vaccine-associated CD4 TCRs covered the entire spike protein, and the dominant responses fell in regions 160-218 and 743-854. A significant rise in spike-specific TCR breadth and depth was observed after two AZD1222 doses relative to day 0 and relative to MenACWY recipients. In the small 56-69-year group, the increase in depth fell short of significance, most likely because of low power. Because no samples from the day 14 peak response were available, repertoires could be characterized only after the peak T cell response. Conclusions about previously exposed vaccinees were limited because only 6 or 7 AZD1222 recipients were SARS-CoV-2 seropositive at baseline. Participants were mostly white British and included more females than males, and it was suggested by the authors that clonal diversity may have been underestimated. Nearly half of unique spike-specific TCRs reportedly recognized epitopes outside regions mutated in the B.1.351 and B.1.1.7 variants.

Clipping removes 4 bases from V and 3 bases from J, with 11 as the unmatched junction base count. The CDR3 sequence holds 16 residues, the cysteine and phenylalanine included. Just the 48-base CDR3 DNA is kept, in frame starting at base 1. The germline V gene sets CDR1 to SGHRS and CDR2 to YFSETQ. The CDR3 regions of human TCRbeta chains were subjected to immunosequencing. The original pipeline was this. TCRs in the repertoires were matched against a reference library of SARS-CoV-2-specific TCRs that had been generated with the MIRA antigen-specificity platform. Breadth was defined as the fraction of unique TCRs that were SARS-CoV-2-associated, and depth was defined as the fraction of total T cells that were SARS-CoV-2-associated. Using the MIRA data, each spike-specific TCR was mapped to the spike region that the TCR reacts to and placed in a CD4 or CD8 class. Log10-transformed breadth and depth values were compared by one-way ANOVA with Sidak's multiple comparisons tests. TCRdb mirrors the immuneACCESS table, restricted to in-frame sequences. Some clones are absent from its copies; in checked studies, under half trace to an unresolved V gene, and the reason for the others is unknown. V, J and clone size are taken as reported in that table, and D and trimming were inferred from the DNA itself. This sample is represented by over 45,000 clones; approximately 88% of them were singletons. The top ten constitute just under 2% of the sample.

This clone was seen once. Its antigen remains unidentified. The sample holds no much larger clone one base away, and base qualities are not on file. The meaning of the sample's time point label: baseline before first vaccination. Vaccinee samples came from UK trials COV001 and COV002, including a single-blind randomized controlled phase 2/3 trial of AZD1222 (ChAdOx1 nCoV-19) in healthy adults. For TCRbeta chain sequencing, PBMC samples were collected from trial participants at day 0 and at day 28 after the second dose. The source material was peripheral blood, sampled on day 0 of AZD1222 vaccination. The V and J genes are TRBV5-1 and TRBJ1-1; 8 nucleotides in the junction match TRBD1. This sequence originates from an adult in good health. The CDR3 reads as follows: CASSVDRRGRHTEAFF. The DNA is as follows: TGCGCCAGCAGCGTAGATCGCAGGGGGCGGCACACTGAAGCTTTCTTT.